This TCR beta chain was profiled in a study of beta chain features in type 1 diabetes. Looking at the study overall: Age, gender, cell numbers and subset yield matched between patients and controls.

V was trimmed by 1 base and J by 4 bases, leaving 12 bases between them. The germline CDR1 and CDR2 sequences are SGHTA and FQGNSA. This CDR3 has 15 residues. Of note for this clone: Its antigen is unknown.

TCRB transcripts that were expressed got sequenced, as all of the isolated RNA had been reverse transcribed. Average reads for naive, central memory and regulatory T cell samples were some 3.9 million. Libraries were prepared by immunoSEQ multiplex PCR; TCRdb keeps only in-frame clonotypes and omits some of them. Of 310,000 or so clones listed, about 10% are singletons. Study findings and constraints: VDJ junctions in type 1 diabetes patients carried more deletions and fewer insertions. Patients with Type 1 diabetes showed moderately but significantly shorter TCRB CDR3s in all four CD4+ subsets.

The TCR comes from a woman aged 25 to 39 in good health. V gene TRBV7-2 combines with J gene TRBJ2-3; maybe TRBD2 (5 bases). The sequenced sample consisted of naive CD4+ T cells from blood. CDR3 in amino acids: CASSLVRDGADTQYF. The CDR3 DNA reads as TGTGCCAGCAGCTTAGTCCGGGATGGGGCAGATACGCAGTATTTT.